Listed below are T cell receptor beta chains from one sample, sequenced in a study of Ad26.COV2.S vaccination and SARS-CoV-2 variants. Libraries were prepared by immunoSEQ multiplex PCR; TCRdb keeps only in-frame clonotypes and omits some of them. The table records about 420,000 clones, approximately 88% of them present only once. The starting material was peripheral blood, obtained in a trial of Ad26.COV2.S vaccine versus placebo. These receptors were obtained from a person aged 18-60 years who received the Ad26.COV2.S COVID-19 vaccine or a placebo. Each CDR3 is given with its conserved first and last residue. D genes are given only for firm matches. Size is omitted from some rows. Given values are once, few, many or a class for expanded clones.

>-|TRBV2|TRBJ2-7|13|TRBD2
CASSGTSGYEQYF
TGTGCCAGCAGTGGGACTAGCGGATACGAGCAGTACTTC
>-|TRBV24-1|TRBJ2-3|17|-
CATSAPRLGTSTDTQYF
TGTGCCACCAGTGCTCCACGGTTAGGCACTAGCACAGATACGCAGTATTTT
>few|TRBV10-3|TRBJ1-2|14|-
CAISESVGNYGYTF
TGTGCCATCAGTGAGTCAGTAGGTAACTATGGCTACACCTTC
>-|TRBV29-1|TRBJ2-7|15|-
CSVSTGNGANSEQYF
TGCAGCGTTTCGACCGGGAACGGGGCTAACAGCGAGCAGTACTTC
>-|TRBV28|TRBJ1-5|12|TRBD1
CAVQGQGQPQHF
TGTGCCGTACAGGGGCAAGGACAGCCCCAGCATTTT
>-|TRBV7-3|TRBJ2-7|15|-
CASSLLGGASYEQYF
TGTGCCAGCAGCCTACTTGGGGGGGCGTCCTACGAGCAGTACTTC
>-|TRBV19|TRBJ1-2|15|-
CASSIEAGDAYGYTF
TGTGCCAGTAGTATTGAGGCAGGGGACGCCTATGGCTACACCTTC
>-|TRBV10-3|TRBJ2-7|16|-
CAIIFPPQVSSYEQYF
TGTGCCATCATTTTTCCCCCACAGGTAAGCTCCTACGAGCAGTACTTC
>-|TRBV5-4|TRBJ2-1|15|TRBD2
CASSLGLAGYNEQFF
TGTGCCAGCAGCTTGGGACTAGCGGGGTACAATGAGCAGTTCTTC
>once|TRBV6-5|TRBJ2-2|15|-
CASSPGLGSTGELFF
TGTGCCAGCAGCCCCGGTCTGGGATCCACCGGGGAGCTGTTTTTT
>-|TRBV5-4|TRBJ2-7|14|TRBD2
CASSSGLVRDEQYF
TGTGCCAGCAGCTCCGGACTAGTTAGAGACGAGCAGTACTTC
>-|TRBV7-9|TRBJ2-3|12|-
CASSLGRVTQYF
TGTGCCAGCAGCTTAGGCAGGGTCACGCAGTATTTT
>-|TRBV12-3/TRBV12-4|TRBJ1-2|13|-
CASRGTQNYGYTF
TGTGCCAGCAGAGGGACACAAAACTATGGCTACACCTTC
>-|TRBV10-3|TRBJ1-1|13|TRBD1
CAITWDRGTEAFF
TGTGCCATCACTTGGGACAGGGGGACTGAAGCTTTCTTT
>-|TRBV30|TRBJ2-7|12|-
CAWSPNSYEQYF
TGTGCCTGGAGCCCGAACTCCTACGAGCAGTACTTC
>-|TRBV10-1|TRBJ1-4|16|-
CASSESTVGGLGKLFF
TGCGCCAGCAGTGAGTCGACGGTTGGGGGATTGGGAAAACTGTTTTTT
>-|TRBV4-3|TRBJ2-1|15|TRBD2
CASSPGSGGGNEQFF
TGCGCCAGCAGCCCCGGAAGCGGGGGAGGTAATGAGCAGTTCTTC
>-|TRBV3-1/TRBV3-2|TRBJ2-3|16|-
CASSPGEGFHTDTQYF
TGTGCCAGCAGCCCAGGGGAGGGCTTCCACACAGATACGCAGTATTTT
>-|TRBV10-2|TRBJ2-1|13|TRBD2
CASSREGYNEQFF
TGCGCCAGCAGCAGGGAGGGATACAATGAGCAGTTCTTC
>-|TRBV20-1|TRBJ2-3|13|-
CSASRGGRDTQYF
TGCAGTGCTAGTAGGGGGGGCAGAGATACGCAGTATTTT
>-|TRBV19|TRBJ1-5|12|TRBD1
CASSQGGQPQHF
TGTGCCAGTAGCCAGGGGGGTCAGCCCCAGCATTTT
>-|TRBV14|TRBJ2-7|14|-
CASSQGPSPYEQYF
TGTGCCAGCAGCCAAGGACCGTCCCCTTACGAGCAGTACTTC
>-|TRBV10-1|TRBJ2-1|16|TRBD1
CASSDPGDRGHNEQFF
TGCGCCAGCAGTGACCCAGGGGACAGGGGACACAATGAGCAGTTCTTC
>-|TRBV9|TRBJ1-2|15|-
CASSLSSGANYGYTF
TGTGCCAGCAGCCTGTCCTCGGGGGCAAATTATGGCTACACCTTC
>-|TRBV9|TRBJ2-5|16|TRBD1
CASSAKDRLIGETQYF
TGTGCCAGCAGCGCCAAGGACAGGTTAATCGGAGAGACCCAGTACTTC
>-|TRBV5-1|TRBJ2-5|15|TRBD1
CASSWGTGSQETQYF
TGCGCCAGCAGCTGGGGGACAGGGTCCCAAGAGACCCAGTACTTC
>-|TRBV7-9|TRBJ2-5|13|TRBD1
CASSLGDRPTQYF
TGTGCCAGCAGCTTAGGGGACAGACCAACCCAGTACTTC
>once|TRBV7-2|TRBJ1-5|16|-
CASSLGPVNSNQPQHF
TGTGCCAGCAGCTTAGGGCCTGTTAATAGCAATCAGCCCCAGCATTTT